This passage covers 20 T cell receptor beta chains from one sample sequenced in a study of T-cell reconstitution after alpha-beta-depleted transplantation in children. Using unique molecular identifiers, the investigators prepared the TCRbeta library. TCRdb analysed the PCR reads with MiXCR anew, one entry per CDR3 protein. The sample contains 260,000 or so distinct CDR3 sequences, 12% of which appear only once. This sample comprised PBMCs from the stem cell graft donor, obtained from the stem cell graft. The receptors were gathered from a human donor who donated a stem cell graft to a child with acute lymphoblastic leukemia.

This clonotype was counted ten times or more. In DNA form, the CDR3 reads TGTGCCAGCAGGGGACCTCTCTACGAGCAGTACTTC. Encoded protein: CASRGPLYEQYF. The V gene is TRBV27, the J gene TRBJ2-7; D may match TRBD1 or TRBD2 (5 bases each). V was clipped by 6 bases and J by 3 bases, with 9 bases between them. The CDR3 totals 12 residues. Germline CDR1 reads MNHEY; CDR2 reads SMNVEV (reference sequence).

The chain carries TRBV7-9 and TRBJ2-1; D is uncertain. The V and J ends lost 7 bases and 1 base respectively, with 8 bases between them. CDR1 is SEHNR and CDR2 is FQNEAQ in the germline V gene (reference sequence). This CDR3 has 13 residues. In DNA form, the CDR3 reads TGTGCCAGCAATGCCCAGTCCTACAATGAGCAGTTCTTC. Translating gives CASNAQSYNEQFF. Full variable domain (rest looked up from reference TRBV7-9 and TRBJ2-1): DTGVSQNPRHKITKRGQNVTFRCDPISEHNRLYWYRQTLGQGPEFLTYFQNEAQLEKSRLLSDRFSAERPKGSFSTLEIQRTEQGDSAMYLCASNAQSYNEQFFGPGTRLTVL.

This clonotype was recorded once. The CDR3 here is CATVVGGGSNQPQHF. CDR3 nucleotides: TGTGCCACCGTTGTAGGGGGGGGTAGCAATCAGCCCCAGCATTTT. V gene TRBV6-2 or TRBV6-3 combines with J gene TRBJ1-5, with D perhaps matching TRBD1 (6 bases). Trimming took 10 bases from V and 0 from J, leaving 16 bases between them. There are 15 residues in the CDR3. The germline V gene has CDR1 MNHEY and CDR2 SVGEGT.

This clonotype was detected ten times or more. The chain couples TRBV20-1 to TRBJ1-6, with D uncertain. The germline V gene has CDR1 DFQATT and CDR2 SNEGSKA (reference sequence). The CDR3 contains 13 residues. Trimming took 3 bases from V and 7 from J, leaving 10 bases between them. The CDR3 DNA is TGCAGTGCTAGCGTTTCTCTAAATTCACCCCTCCACTTT. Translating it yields CSASVSLNSPLHF.

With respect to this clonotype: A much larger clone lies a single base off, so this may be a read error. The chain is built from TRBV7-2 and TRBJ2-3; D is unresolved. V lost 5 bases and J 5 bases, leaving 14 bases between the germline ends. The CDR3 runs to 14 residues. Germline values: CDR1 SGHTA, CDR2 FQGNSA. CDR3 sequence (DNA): TGTGCCAGCAGCCAGGTGACTTTCAGAGATACGCAGTATTTT. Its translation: CASSQVTFRDTQYF.

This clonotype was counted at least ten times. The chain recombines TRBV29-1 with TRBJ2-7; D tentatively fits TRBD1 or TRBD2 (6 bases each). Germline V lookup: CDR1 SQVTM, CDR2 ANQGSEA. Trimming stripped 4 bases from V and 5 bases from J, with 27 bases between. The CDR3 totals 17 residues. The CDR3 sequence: CSVVPIRPGAHFNEQYF. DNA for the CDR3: TGCAGCGTTGTTCCCATCCGACCGGGGGCGCATTTTAACGAGCAGTACTTC.

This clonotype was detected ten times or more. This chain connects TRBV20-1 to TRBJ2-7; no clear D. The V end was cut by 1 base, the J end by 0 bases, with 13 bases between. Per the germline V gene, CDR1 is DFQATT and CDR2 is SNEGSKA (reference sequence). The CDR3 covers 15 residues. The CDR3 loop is CSARANGLSSYEQYF. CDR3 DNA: TGCAGTGCTAGAGCGAACGGGTTGAGCTCCTACGAGCAGTACTTC.

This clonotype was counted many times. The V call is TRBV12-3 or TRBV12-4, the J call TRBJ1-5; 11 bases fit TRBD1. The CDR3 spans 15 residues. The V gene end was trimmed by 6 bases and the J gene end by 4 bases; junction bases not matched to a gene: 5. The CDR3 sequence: CASRGTGGGNQPQHF. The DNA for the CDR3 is TGTGCCAGCAGAGGGACAGGGGGAGGTAATCAGCCCCAGCATTTT.

Written as DNA, the CDR3 is TGCAGTGCTAGAGGCTCAGCGGGAGTACAACAGACCCAGTACTTC. Its protein is CSARGSAGVQQTQYF. The V gene is TRBV20-1, the J gene TRBJ2-5; 8 bases agree with TRBD2. There are 15 residues in the CDR3. Germline-derived CDR1 and CDR2 are DFQATT and SNEGSKA (reference sequence). The junction had 10 bases not matched to a gene; V was cut back by 1 base and J by 6 bases.

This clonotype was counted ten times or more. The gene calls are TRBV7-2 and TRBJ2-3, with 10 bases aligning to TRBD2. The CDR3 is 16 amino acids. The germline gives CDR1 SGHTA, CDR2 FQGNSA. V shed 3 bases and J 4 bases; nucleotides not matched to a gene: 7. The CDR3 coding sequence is TGTGCCAGCAGCTTTAGCACTAGCGGGACCCCAGATACGCAGTATTTT. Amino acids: CASSFSTSGTPDTQYF.

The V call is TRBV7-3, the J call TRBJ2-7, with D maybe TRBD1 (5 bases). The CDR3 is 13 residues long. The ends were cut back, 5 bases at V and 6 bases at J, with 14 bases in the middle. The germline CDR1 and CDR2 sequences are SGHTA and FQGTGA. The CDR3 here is CASSRTQGSEQYF. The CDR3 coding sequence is TGTGCCAGCAGCCGAACCCAGGGATCCGAGCAGTACTTC.

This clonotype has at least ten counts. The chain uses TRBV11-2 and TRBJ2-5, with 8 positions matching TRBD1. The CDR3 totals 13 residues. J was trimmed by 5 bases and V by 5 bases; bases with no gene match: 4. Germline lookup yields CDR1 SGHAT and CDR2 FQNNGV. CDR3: CASSLDRVETQYF. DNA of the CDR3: TGTGCCAGCAGCCTGGACAGGGTGGAGACCCAGTACTTC.

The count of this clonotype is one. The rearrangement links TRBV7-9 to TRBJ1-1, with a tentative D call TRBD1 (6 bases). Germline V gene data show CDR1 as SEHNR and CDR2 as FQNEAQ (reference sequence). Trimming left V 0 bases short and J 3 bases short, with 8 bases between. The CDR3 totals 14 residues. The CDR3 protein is CASSLAEGDTEAFF. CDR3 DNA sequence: TGTGCCAGCAGCTTAGCGGAGGGGGACACTGAAGCTTTCTTT.

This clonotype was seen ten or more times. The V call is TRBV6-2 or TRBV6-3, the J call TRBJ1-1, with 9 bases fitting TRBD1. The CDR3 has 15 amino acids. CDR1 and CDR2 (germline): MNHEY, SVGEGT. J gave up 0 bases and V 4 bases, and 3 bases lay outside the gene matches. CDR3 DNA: TGTGCCAGCAGTTGGACAGGGGCCCTGAACACTGAAGCTTTCTTT. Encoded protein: CASSWTGALNTEAFF.

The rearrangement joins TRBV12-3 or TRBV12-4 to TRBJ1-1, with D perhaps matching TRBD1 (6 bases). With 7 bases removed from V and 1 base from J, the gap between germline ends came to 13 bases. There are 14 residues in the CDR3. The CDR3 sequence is CASTYRVGNTEAFF. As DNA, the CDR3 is TGTGCCAGCACTTACAGGGTGGGGAACACTGAAGCTTTCTTT.

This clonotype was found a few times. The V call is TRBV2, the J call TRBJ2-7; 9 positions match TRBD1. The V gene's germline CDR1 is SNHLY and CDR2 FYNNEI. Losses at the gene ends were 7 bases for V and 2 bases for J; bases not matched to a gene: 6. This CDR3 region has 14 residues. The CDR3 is CASTGTGRPYEQYF. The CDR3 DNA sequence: TGTGCCAGCACAGGGACAGGGAGACCCTACGAGCAGTACTTC.

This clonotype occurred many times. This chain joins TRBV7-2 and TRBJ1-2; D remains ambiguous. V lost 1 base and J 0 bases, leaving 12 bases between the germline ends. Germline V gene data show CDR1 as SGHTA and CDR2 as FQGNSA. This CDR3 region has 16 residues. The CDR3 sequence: CASSLVPGGPNYGYTF. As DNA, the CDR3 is TGTGCCAGCAGCTTAGTCCCCGGCGGACCTAACTATGGCTACACCTTC.

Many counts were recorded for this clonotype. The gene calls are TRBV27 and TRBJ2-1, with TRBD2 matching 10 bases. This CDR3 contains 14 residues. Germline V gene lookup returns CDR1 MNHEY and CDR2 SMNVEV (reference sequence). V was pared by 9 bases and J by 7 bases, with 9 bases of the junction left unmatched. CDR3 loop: CASLPGLAINEQFF. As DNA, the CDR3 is TGTGCCAGTTTACCGGGACTAGCGATTAATGAGCAGTTCTTC.

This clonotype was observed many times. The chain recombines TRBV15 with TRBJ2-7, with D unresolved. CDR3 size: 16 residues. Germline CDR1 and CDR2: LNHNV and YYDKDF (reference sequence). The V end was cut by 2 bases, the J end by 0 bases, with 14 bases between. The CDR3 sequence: CATSRLGLFDSYEQYF. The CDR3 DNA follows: TGTGCCACCAGCAGATTGGGCCTTTTTGACTCCTACGAGCAGTACTTC.

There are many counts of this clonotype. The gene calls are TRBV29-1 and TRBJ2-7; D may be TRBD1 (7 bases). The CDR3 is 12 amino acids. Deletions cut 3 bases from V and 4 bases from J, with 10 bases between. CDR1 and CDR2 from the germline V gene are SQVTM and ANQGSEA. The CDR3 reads CSVEEGAYEQYF. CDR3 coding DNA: TGCAGCGTTGAGGAGGGGGCTTACGAGCAGTACTTC.